The TCR beta chain under discussion was sequenced for a study of blood T cell repertoires in COVID-19 (dated by TCRdb to about 2020). Regarding the study in general: The collaborator samples originated in the United States, Italy and Spain and spanned the acute and convalescent phases of COVID-19. The material from the prospective study consisted of cDNA or gDNA derived from T cells, B-cell-depleted T cells, or PBMCs. Subjects who had been exposed to COVID-19, were actively infected with it, or had recovered from it provided the deeply sampled blood TCRbeta repertoires that made up the dataset. The repertoires were made available in a free public database intended to serve as a resource for research on the immune response to SARS-CoV-2. The samples were drawn from two sources: the first 160 participants of the ongoing ImmuneRACE study, and 950 to 1,500 subjects contributed by 6 global collaborators. Sample metadata almost always included a de-identified subject ID, COVID-19 status, age in years and sex. Where HLA class I and class II types were available, the types were taken from metadata supplied by the sample provider, not from assay-based typing. Findings and caveats that apply to the study as a whole: The amount of clinical and demographic metadata varied by source and participant and was provided uncurated.

Regarding this clone: No antigen is known for it. There are no base qualities to consult, and no much larger clone falls within one base.

The collaborating institutions used their own protocols to collect whole blood in K2EDTA tubes. For TCRbeta analysis, collaborators shipped samples as frozen whole blood, isolated PBMCs, or DNA extracted from either of those sample types. Here V drops 1 base and J drops 10 bases, and the junction holds 12 bases not matched to any gene. Via the germline V gene, CDR1 is SGHTA and CDR2 FQGNSA. The CDR3 contains 16 residues, cysteine and phenylalanine counted. Just the 48-base CDR3 DNA is kept, in frame starting at base 1. The immunoSEQ Assay, a bias-controlled multiplex PCR, was used to amplify TCRbeta CDR3 regions from genomic DNA. The paper's data handling went like this. Nucleated cell counts per sample were estimated from amplification of reference gene primers within the assay. Sequence reads were collapsed and filtered to measure the absolute abundance of every unique TCRbeta CDR3 rearrangement. For each sample, productive Simpson clonality was calculated as the square root of Simpson's diversity index across productive rearrangements. Sourced from immuneACCESS, this table was stored by TCRdb with only in-frame sequences that have V and J called. A share of the clones is absent; for the studies checked, an unresolved V gene accounts for under half, and the remainder has no known explanation. V, J and clone size reflect that table, while D and trimming were determined from the DNA. Recorded for this sample are 55,000 to 85,000 clones; about 80% of them occurred a single time. Approximately 26% of the sample comes from the top ten.

The chain was built from TRBV7-2 and TRBJ1-4; TRBD1 aligns with 7 central bases. Sequencing input: peripheral blood. This TCR was recovered from a man aged 60 to 75 with active or convalescent COVID-19. The CDR3 has the sequence CASSLGTGQARGKLFF. The DNA sequence is given as TGTGCCAGCAGCTTAGGGACTGGACAGGCCCGGGGAAAACTGTTTTTT. With the rest looked up from the reference TRBV7-2 and TRBJ1-4 genes rather than sequenced, the full variable domain is GAGVSQSPSNKVTEKGKDVELRCDPISGHTALYWYRQSLGQGLEFLIYFQGNSAPDKSGLPSDRFSAERTGGSVSTLTIQRTQQEDSAVYLCASSLGTGQARGKLFFGSGTQLSVL.